The sequence of this T cell receptor (beta chain) was determined in a study of shared T cell receptors in the human thymus. Some clones are missing from TCRdb's copy, which holds only in-frame ones; the method was immunoSEQ multiplex PCR. The repertoire holds over 650,000 clones, more than 70% seen once, with 0.009% to 0.0095% in the top ten. The CDR3 sequence is 15 residues long. V lost 2 bases, J lost 1 base, and 11 bases lay in between. Germline-derived CDR1 and CDR2 are LGHNT and FRNRAP. This sample also appeared in a second study, on human thymus T cells. That study reports: Thymus tissue was removed during corrective cardiac surgery.

The TCR was taken from a boy under three years old with a congenital heart defect. This sequence joins TRBV12-5 and TRBJ1-1; D is unclear. Sequenced input: thymocytes. The CDR3 DNA follows: TGTGCTAGTGGTTTGACGTGGGCGGGGAACACTGAAGCTTTCTTT. This translates into CASGLTWAGNTEAFF.